This T cell receptor beta chain was profiled in a study of shared clonotypes between healthy human individuals. General observations from the study: The authors sampled blood alone, and tissue repertoires likely differ.

Several immunoSEQ 96-well plates shared each subset's DNA, each plate a replicate. TCRdb keeps only in-frame clones here, not all; method: immunoSEQ multiplex PCR. Here the sample spans some 1.5 million clones, approximately 96% being singletons. To note about this clone: The target antigen is unknown.

V lost 2 bases to trimming and J lost 5 bases, with 16 bases between them. Germline V gives CDR1 MDHEN, CDR2 SYDVKM. CDR3 size: 15 residues. Sequencing used naive CD4+ T cells sorted from blood. The subset denotes: CD45RA+ positively selected. The chain combines TRBV28 with TRBJ2-7, with D possibly being TRBD1 or TRBD2 (6 bases each). The TCR comes from a man aged 25 to 45 in good health. CDR3 residues: CASSLGGLLRDEQYF. CDR3 nucleotide sequence: TGTGCCAGCAGTTTAGGGGGGCTTCTCAGGGACGAGCAGTACTTC.